The TCR beta chain under discussion was sequenced for a study of molecular identifiers for immune sequencing clone quantification. This CDR3 is built from 16 residues. Germline CDR1 is MDHEN and CDR2 is SYDVKM. The V end lost 6 bases, the J end lost 0 bases, and 12 bases lay between the germline ends. Points from the study as a whole: For highly expanded clones, sizes could be underestimated when identical TCR molecules share a barcode.

TCRdb reanalysed the PCR reads using MiXCR and keeps one entry per CDR3 protein. The sample holds around 470,000 distinct CDR3 sequences; less than 30% are singletons and the top ten take just over 0.75%. Naive CD8 T cell sorting was performed on the CD8+CD4-CCR7+CD45RA+ phenotype. To note about this clonotype: The antigen is not known. One base away lies a much larger clone, so this may be a sequencing read error.

The genes are TRBV28 and TRBJ2-6; D may be TRBD1 (6 bases). The TCR was taken from a human donor in good health. Some libraries in this study had Jurkat cell RNA spiked in. Sequences were obtained from naive CD8+ T cells from blood, with Jurkat cell RNA spiked in. Subset given: FACS-sorted CD8+CD4-CCR7+CD45RA+ naive T cells. CDR3 residues: CASSKTGDSGANVLTF. The CDR3 DNA reads TGTGCCAGCAGCAAGACAGGAGACTCTGGGGCCAACGTCCTGACTTTC.